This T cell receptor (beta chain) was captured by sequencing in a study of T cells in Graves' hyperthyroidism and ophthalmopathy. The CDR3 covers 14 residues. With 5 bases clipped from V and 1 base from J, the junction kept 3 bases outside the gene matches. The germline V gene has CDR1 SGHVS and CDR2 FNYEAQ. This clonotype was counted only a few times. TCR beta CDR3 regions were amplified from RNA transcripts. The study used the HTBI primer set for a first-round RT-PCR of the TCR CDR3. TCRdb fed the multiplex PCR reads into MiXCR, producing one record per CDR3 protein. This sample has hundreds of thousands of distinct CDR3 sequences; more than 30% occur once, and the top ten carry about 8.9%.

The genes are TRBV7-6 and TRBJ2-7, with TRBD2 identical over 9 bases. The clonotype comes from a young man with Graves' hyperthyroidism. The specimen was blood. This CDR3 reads CASSNLAGSYEQYF. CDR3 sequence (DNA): TGTGCCAGCAGCAACCTAGCGGGATCCTACGAGCAGTACTTC.